The 25 T cell receptor beta chains reported below all come from one sample, sequenced in a study of blood T cell repertoires in COVID-19. The table came from immunoSEQ multiplex PCR; TCRdb's copy has only in-frame clones and leaves some out. The sample gives some 50,000 clones, around 84% of which show up once; about 2.4% is in the top ten. Material for sequencing was peripheral blood. These receptors all stem from a man between 50 and 59 years old with acute or convalescent COVID-19.

This sequence joins TRBV15 and TRBJ1-4, with a possible D match to TRBD1 (5 bases). The V and J ends lost 0 bases and 8 bases respectively, with 13 bases between them. The CDR3 runs to 15 residues. The germline V gene has CDR1 LNHNV and CDR2 YYDKDF (reference sequence). CDR3 sequence (DNA): TGTGCCACCAGCAGAGATTTTCAGGGAGGGGAAAAACTGTTTTTT. Protein: CATSRDFQGGEKLFF.

This clone is medium-sized. The rearrangement joins TRBV30 to TRBJ2-7, with 11 bases aligning to TRBD1. The CDR3 is 14 amino acids. CDR1 and CDR2 (germline): GTSNPN, SVGIG (reference sequence). The V segment lost 4 bases and the J segment 4 bases; nucleotides outside the gene matches: 6. DNA of the CDR3: TGTGCCTGGACCCCCGGGACAGGGGGGTACGAGCAGTACTTC. The encoded protein is CAWTPGTGGYEQYF.

The V gene is TRBV14, the J gene TRBJ2-1, with 10 bases matching TRBD2. This CDR3 is built from 15 residues. In germline, CDR1 is SGHDN, CDR2 FVKESK. V gave up 3 bases and J gave up 8 bases; unmatched junction bases: 7. CDR3 region: CASSHQLAGSDEQFF. For the CDR3, the DNA is TGTGCCAGCAGCCACCAACTAGCGGGAAGTGATGAGCAGTTCTTC.

The sample holds a few counts of this clone. This sequence joins TRBV7-9 and TRBJ2-7; 7 positions match TRBD1. The CDR3 consists of 15 residues. Germline V gene lookup returns CDR1 SEHNR and CDR2 FQNEAQ (reference sequence). The junction had 5 bases not matched to a gene; V was cut back by 3 bases and J by 0 bases. This CDR3 is CASSLRQGNSYEQYF. The CDR3 DNA is TGTGCCAGCAGCTTGAGACAGGGAAACTCCTACGAGCAGTACTTC.

This chain connects TRBV10-2 to TRBJ1-1; 7 nucleotides line up with TRBD1. The CDR3 length is 12 residues. Germline V gene sequence: CDR1 WSHSY, CDR2 SAAADI. Trimming cost V 4 bases and J 5 bases; bases outside gene matches: 1. The CDR3, as DNA: TGCGCCAGCAGTGCAGGGGGAACTGAAGCTTTCTTT. Encoded protein: CASSAGGTEAFF.

The chain joins TRBV10-3 to TRBJ1-5; D might be TRBD1 (6 bases). The V end was cut by 10 bases, the J end by 0 bases, with 19 bases between. The CDR3 is 16 residues long. Germline V gene sequence: CDR1 ENHRY, CDR2 SYGVKD. The CDR3, as DNA: TGTGCCACCAAGGGGTGGGGGCTATATAGCAATCAGCCCCAGCATTTT. Translating it yields CATKGWGLYSNQPQHF.

The V and J genes are TRBV15 and TRBJ2-7, with TRBD2 matching over 9 bases. After removal of 1 base from V and 5 bases from J, the junction contained 15 bases not matched to a gene. The CDR3 runs to 18 residues. In germline, CDR1 is LNHNV, CDR2 YYDKDF (reference sequence). CDR3 protein: CATSRGPRGAGGPNEQYF. The CDR3 bases are TGTGCCACCAGCAGAGGTCCCCGAGGGGCGGGAGGGCCTAACGAGCAGTACTTC.

This sequence joins TRBV24-1 and TRBJ1-3, with unresolved D. The germline V and J ends were trimmed by 0 bases and 2 bases, with 16 bases remaining between them. CDR1 and CDR2 from the germline V gene are KGHDR and SFDVKD. CDR3 length: 18 amino acids. CDR3 in amino acids: CATSDLPPRRDPGNTIYF. As DNA, the CDR3 is TGTGCCACCAGTGATTTGCCTCCCCGACGGGATCCTGGAAACACCATATATTTT.

The chain employs TRBV29-1 and TRBJ1-2, with TRBD1 matching 7 bases. This CDR3 region has 16 residues. The trim removed 0 bases at V and 6 bases at J, leaving 13 bases unmatched. Germline CDR1 is SQVTM and CDR2 is ANQGSEA. The DNA of the CDR3 is TGCAGCGTTGAAGAGGACAGGCTAGACTATGGTAATGGCTACACCTTC. Protein sequence: CSVEEDRLDYGNGYTF.

The chain is built from TRBV12-5 and TRBJ1-1; D is ambiguous. Deletions cut 0 bases from V and 1 base from J, with 12 bases between. The germline gives CDR1 LGHNT, CDR2 FRNRAP. The CDR3 loop spans 16 amino acids. CDR3 region: CASGLVKAGANTEAFF. CDR3 in DNA: TGTGCTAGTGGTTTGGTAAAAGCGGGCGCGAACACTGAAGCTTTCTTT. Drawing the rest from reference TRBV12-5 and TRBJ1-1, the complete variable domain is DARVTQTPRHKVTEMGQEVTMRCQPILGHNTVFWYRQTMMQGLELLAYFRNRAPLDDSGMPKDRFSAEMPDATLATLKIQPSEPRDSAVYFCASGLVKAGANTEAFFGQGTRLTVV.

CDR3 sequence: CASNPGAETQYF. The CDR3, as DNA: TGTGCCAGCAATCCAGGGGCAGAGACCCAGTACTTC. The V and J genes are TRBV6-5 and TRBJ2-5; maybe TRBD1 (6 bases). Trimming shortened V by 7 bases and J by 4 bases, and 10 bases separated the two germline ends. The length of the CDR3 is 12 residues. Germline values: CDR1 MNHEY, CDR2 SVGAGI.

The rearrangement uses TRBV3-1 (or the pseudogene TRBV3-2) and TRBJ1-1; the D gene is possibly TRBD1 (6 bases). Trimming left V 5 bases short and J 6 bases short, with 7 bases between. Germline CDR1 reads LGHDT; CDR2 reads YNNKEL (reference sequence). The CDR3 runs 11 residues. CDR3 coding DNA: TGTGCCAGCAGCTACAGGGCTGAAGCTTTCTTT. Translation: CASSYRAEAFF.

The chain employs TRBV11-2 and TRBJ2-6; unclear D gene. CDR1 and CDR2 from the germline V gene are SGHAT and FQNNGV. Trimming stripped 3 bases from V and 0 bases from J, with 15 bases between. The CDR3 is made up of 18 amino acids. CDR3 sequence: CASSFPASDNSGANVLTF. The CDR3 DNA follows: TGTGCCAGCAGCTTCCCCGCCTCCGACAACTCTGGGGCCAACGTCCTGACTTTC. The full variable domain, its missing parts supplied by reference TRBV11-2 and TRBJ2-6, is EAGVAQSPRYKIIEKRQSVAFWCNPISGHATLYWYQQILGQGPKLLIQFQNNGVVDDSQLPKDRFSAERLKGVDSTLKIQPAKLEDSAVYLCASSFPASDNSGANVLTFGAGSRLTVL.

Only one count was recorded for this clone. V gene TRBV5-1 combines with J gene TRBJ2-3, with 7 bases aligning to TRBD1. CDR1 and CDR2 from the germline V gene are SGHRS and YFSETQ. V was pared by 7 bases and J by 0 bases, with 5 bases of the junction left unmatched. The CDR3 consists of 14 residues. The chain's CDR3 is CASHSTGSTDTQYF. DNA for the CDR3: TGCGCCAGCCATTCGACAGGGAGCACAGATACGCAGTATTTT.

This chain uses TRBV19 with TRBJ1-6, with TRBD1 matching 7 bases. This CDR3 contains 17 residues. The germline V gene encodes CDR1 LNHDA and CDR2 SQIVND (reference sequence). J gave up 7 bases and V 3 bases, and 12 bases lay outside the gene matches. The CDR3 region has the DNA TGTGCCAGTAGTATGCTAAGGGGTCCCAGGGGGAATTCACCCCTCCACTTT. Translated, it gives CASSMLRGPRGNSPLHF. The full variable domain, with the rest looked up from reference TRBV19 and TRBJ1-6, is DGGITQSPKYLFRKEGQNVTLSCEQNLNHDAMYWYRQDPGQGLRLIYYSQIVNDFQKGDIAEGYSVSREKKESFPLTVTSAQKNPTAFYLCASSMLRGPRGNSPLHFGNGTRLTVT.

V gene TRBV27 combines with J gene TRBJ2-5; 11 nucleotides match TRBD1. The CDR3 consists of 14 residues. V was pared by 4 bases and J by 5 bases, with 3 bases of the junction left unmatched. Germline V gene sequence: CDR1 MNHEY, CDR2 SMNVEV (reference sequence). The CDR3 nucleotides are TGTGCCAGCAGTTGGACAGGGGGCAAGGAGACCCAGTACTTC. It codes for CASSWTGGKETQYF.

The genes are TRBV7-6 and TRBJ2-7; TRBD1 matches at 7 bases. This CDR3 has 17 amino acids. CDR1 is SGHVS, CDR2 FNYEAQ, per germline. After removal of 1 base from V and 3 bases from J, the junction contained 12 bases not matched to a gene. Written as DNA, the CDR3 is TGTGCCAGCAGCTTAGAGACTCCGTGGACAGGTATCTACGAGCAGTACTTC. Amino acids: CASSLETPWTGIYEQYF.

The sample holds a few counts of this clone. V is TRBV10-3 and J is TRBJ1-3; D ambiguous. CDR3 length: 15 amino acids. CDR1 is ENHRY and CDR2 is SYGVKD in the germline V gene. Trimming stripped 0 bases from V and 2 bases from J, with 8 bases between. CDR3: CAISESGNTGNTIYF. CDR3 DNA: TGTGCCATCAGTGAGTCGGGCAACACTGGAAACACCATATATTTT.

The sample holds a few counts of this clone. The genes are TRBV23-1 and TRBJ2-7, with D perhaps TRBD1 (6 bases). TRBV23-1 is given ORF status, its function remaining uncertain. Trimming pared 6 bases from V and 3 bases from J, leaving 12 bases between. The CDR3 sequence is 13 residues long. The CDR3, as DNA: TGCGCCAGCAGGGAAGAGGGGGTCTACGAGCAGTACTTC. Its translation: CASREEGVYEQYF.

The chain links TRBV5-1 to TRBJ1-2; D is unclear. The CDR3 covers 14 residues. V was shortened by 4 bases and J by 2 bases, with 12 bases between the two germline ends. Germline assignment: CDR1 SGHRS and CDR2 YFSETQ. CDR3 loop: CASSLREANYGYTF. The CDR3 coding sequence is TGCGCCAGCAGCCTCCGGGAGGCAAACTATGGCTACACCTTC.

This clone occurred a few times. J is TRBJ2-7 and V is TRBV20-1; the D gene is possibly TRBD2 (5 bases). V was shortened by 3 bases and J by 5 bases, with 20 bases between the two germline ends. Germline-derived CDR1 and CDR2 are DFQATT and SNEGSKA (reference sequence). This CDR3 spans 15 amino acids. The CDR3 loop is CSASASRWGINEQYF. The CDR3 DNA is TGCAGTGCTAGTGCTAGCCGTTGGGGAATCAACGAGCAGTACTTC.

The CDR3 nucleotides are TGTGCCAGCAGTAGGAGCGGGAGACAGTCCTACAATGAGCAGTTCTTC. Translated, it gives CASSRSGRQSYNEQFF. The chain is built from TRBV2 and TRBJ2-1; 8 bases are shared with TRBD2. J lost 1 base, V lost 5 bases, and 7 bases had no gene match. The CDR3 extends over 16 amino acids. Germline-derived CDR1 and CDR2 are SNHLY and FYNNEI.

V usage is TRBV27 and J usage is TRBJ2-3; D is possibly TRBD2 (5 bases). The length of the CDR3 is 15 residues. Germline loops: CDR1 MNHEY, CDR2 SMNVEV (reference sequence). V was cut by 1 base and J by 0 bases, with 8 bases left in between. This CDR3 is CASSLLRTSTDTQYF. CDR3 coding DNA: TGTGCCAGCAGTTTATTAAGGACTAGCACAGATACGCAGTATTTT.

The rearrangement uses TRBV30 and TRBJ1-4; D gene unclear. The CDR3 length is 14 residues. Germline CDR1 GTSNPN, CDR2 SVGIG (reference sequence). V was shortened by 2 bases and J by 7 bases, with 14 bases between the two germline ends. The CDR3 here is CAWSPPNYGEKLFF. The CDR3 DNA follows: TGTGCCTGGAGTCCCCCCAACTATGGTGAAAAACTGTTTTTT.

The chain couples TRBV2 to TRBJ2-3; D uncertain. The germline CDR1 and CDR2 sequences are SNHLY and FYNNEI. V dropped 6 bases and J dropped 3 bases, with 10 bases sitting between them. The CDR3 extends over 13 amino acids. CDR3 sequence: CASREQQTDTQYF. CDR3 in DNA: TGTGCCAGCAGGGAACAACAAACAGATACGCAGTATTTT.